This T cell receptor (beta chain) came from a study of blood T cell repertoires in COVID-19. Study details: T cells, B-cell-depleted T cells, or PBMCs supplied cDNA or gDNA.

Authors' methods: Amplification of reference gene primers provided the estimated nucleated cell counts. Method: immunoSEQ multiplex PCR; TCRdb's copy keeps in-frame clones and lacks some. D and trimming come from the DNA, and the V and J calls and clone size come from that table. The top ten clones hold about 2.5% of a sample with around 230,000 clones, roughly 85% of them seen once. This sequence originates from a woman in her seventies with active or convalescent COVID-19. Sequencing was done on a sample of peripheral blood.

CDR3 protein: CASARSGVETQYF. CDR3 in DNA: TGTGCCAGCGCTCGGTCAGGGGTCGAGACCCAGTACTTC. This chain joins TRBV7-2 and TRBJ2-5, with a weak D call TRBD1 (6 bases). V gave up 8 bases and J gave up 5 bases, with 15 bases separating them. Germline CDR1 reads SGHTA; CDR2 reads FQGNSA. The CDR3 has 13 residues.